These 25 T cell receptor beta chains were all obtained from the same sample, sequenced in a study of blood T cell repertoires in COVID-19. Generated by immunoSEQ multiplex PCR, the TCRdb table keeps only in-frame clones and is missing some. The data show around 120,000 clones, over 65% seen once. The sample comprised peripheral blood. The receptors originated from a man younger than 45 with acute or convalescent COVID-19.

The chain links TRBV4-3 to TRBJ2-3; 8 bases agree with TRBD2. The CDR3 is 17 residues long. The J segment lost 7 bases and the V segment lost 1 base, leaving 13 bases of the junction unmatched. CDR1 and CDR2 from the germline V gene are LGHNA and YSLEER. CDR3 bases: TGCGCCAGCAGCCAAGTGTCCGCGGGGGGAGGCATGAATACGCAGTATTTT. Translation gives CASSQVSAGGGMNTQYF.

The chain joins TRBV3-1 (or the pseudogene TRBV3-2) to TRBJ2-1, with 11 bases that match TRBD2. The CDR3 is 15 amino acids. V shed 6 bases, J shed 9 bases, and the junction held 10 bases outside the gene matches. Germline CDR1 LGHDT, CDR2 YNNKEL (reference sequence). For the CDR3, the DNA is TGTGCCAGCAGTTATACTAGCGGGGGTTCTAGTGAGCAGTTCTTC. Amino acid sequence: CASSYTSGGSSEQFF.

The genes are TRBV11-2 and TRBJ1-2; D unresolved. Germline V gives CDR1 SGHAT, CDR2 FQNNGV. V lost 2 bases, J lost 4 bases, and 14 bases lay in between. The CDR3 is 15 residues long. This CDR3 reads CASSLKVAAAYGYTF. Here the CDR3 DNA reads TGTGCCAGCAGCTTAAAGGTCGCGGCCGCCTATGGCTACACCTTC. Complete variable domain (other parts from reference TRBV11-2 and TRBJ1-2): EAGVAQSPRYKIIEKRQSVAFWCNPISGHATLYWYQQILGQGPKLLIQFQNNGVVDDSQLPKDRFSAERLKGVDSTLKIQPAKLEDSAVYLCASSLKVAAAYGYTFGSGTRLTVV.

The chain recombines TRBV10-3 with TRBJ2-3; TRBD2 matches 14 bases. V dropped 7 bases and J dropped 8; count of bases not matched to a gene: 8. The CDR3 extends over 15 amino acids. From germline, CDR1 is ENHRY and CDR2 SYGVKD. CDR3 residues: CAITGTSGSLSTQYF. CDR3 DNA sequence: TGTGCCATCACCGGGACTAGCGGGAGTTTGTCTACGCAGTATTTT.

The rearrangement joins TRBV18 to TRBJ2-1; tentatively, D is TRBD1 (6 bases). The CDR3 length is 15 residues. Trimming removed 4 bases at V and 6 bases at J, with 16 bases between. Germline V gives CDR1 KGHSH, CDR2 LQKENI. This CDR3 is CASSHQDRPINEQFF. Written as DNA, the CDR3 is TGTGCCAGCTCACACCAGGACAGACCCATCAATGAGCAGTTCTTC.

The chain couples TRBV9 to TRBJ2-3; no clear D. Trimming removed 0 bases from V and 4 bases from J, with 12 bases in between. There are 15 residues in the CDR3. CDR1 and CDR2 (germline): SGDLS, YYNGEE. This chain's CDR3 is CASSVVGSKADTQYF. In nucleotides, the CDR3 is TGTGCCAGCAGCGTAGTGGGTAGCAAAGCAGATACGCAGTATTTT.

The chain has TRBV11-2 and TRBJ2-7; D is uncertain. Germline V gene lookup returns CDR1 SGHAT and CDR2 FQNNGV. The CDR3 loop spans 15 amino acids. Trimming shortened V by 0 bases and J by 0 bases, and 9 bases separated the two germline ends. CDR3 DNA: TGTGCCAGCAGCTTAGATCCCGCCAGCTCCTACGAGCAGTACTTC. Residues: CASSLDPASSYEQYF.

This clone was detected only once. The CDR3 reads CASSLTGSNEQFF. Written as DNA, the CDR3 is TGTGCCAGCAGCCTGACAGGGTCGAATGAGCAGTTCTTC. The V and J genes are TRBV5-5 and TRBJ2-1; TRBD1 matches at 7 bases. The CDR3 consists of 13 residues. The trim removed 4 bases at V and 7 bases at J, leaving 5 bases unmatched. In germline, CDR1 is SGHKS, CDR2 YYEKEE (reference sequence).

V usage is TRBV6-5 and J usage is TRBJ2-3; D is undetermined. Germline CDR1 and CDR2: MNHEY and SVGAGI. The CDR3 runs 11 residues. V lost 5 bases, J lost 6 bases, and 6 bases lay in between. CDR3 in amino acids: CASSPADTQYF. The CDR3 DNA sequence: TGTGCCAGCAGTCCCGCGGATACGCAGTATTTT.

In this sample, this clone turned up a few times. The CDR3 loop reads CSVLKLHKTQYEQYF. DNA of the CDR3: TGCAGCGTGCTTAAACTACACAAAACCCAATACGAGCAGTACTTC. The chain carries TRBV29-1 and TRBJ2-7; D remains ambiguous. Germline loops: CDR1 SQVTM, CDR2 ANQGSEA. The V and J ends lost 6 bases and 4 bases respectively, with 22 bases between them. This CDR3 has 15 amino acids.

V and J are TRBV5-8 and TRBJ2-1; 7 nucleotides align to TRBD1. CDR3 length: 14 amino acids. The V and J ends lost 4 bases and 8 bases, in that order; junction bases with no gene match: 9. The germline V gene has CDR1 SGHTS and CDR2 YDEGEE. CDR3 coding DNA: TGTGCCAGCAGCCTATACAGGGGTTTCGATGAGCAGTTCTTC. This codes for CASSLYRGFDEQFF.

This chain uses TRBV7-3 with TRBJ2-6; D is perhaps TRBD1 (6 bases). The CDR3 totals 18 residues. Deletions cut 5 bases from V and 0 bases from J, with 17 bases between. Germline loops: CDR1 SGHTA, CDR2 FQGTGA. The DNA of the CDR3 is TGTGCCAGCAGCCCTAGATTACAGGACAGCTCTGGGGCCAACGTCCTGACTTTC. Protein: CASSPRLQDSSGANVLTF.

In regard to this clone: One end of the junction does not line up with germline, which may come from a read error. The rearrangement links TRBV6-5 to TRBJ1-2, with D possibly matching TRBD1 (5 bases). Germline CDR1 and CDR2: MNHEY and SVGAGI. The CDR3 loop spans 12 amino acids. For the CDR3, the DNA is TGTGCCAGCAGTTACTCGAATTATGGGACTAACTTC. It is translated as CASSYSNYGTNF.

This chain uses TRBV6-6 with TRBJ2-1; D ambiguous. This CDR3 region has 14 residues. Germline-derived CDR1 and CDR2 are MNHNY and SVGAGI (reference sequence). The V and J ends lost 5 bases and 5 bases respectively, with 13 bases between them. The CDR3 sequence: CASSPSGEHNEQFF. The CDR3 DNA is TGTGCCAGCAGTCCTTCAGGCGAGCACAATGAGCAGTTCTTC.

The chain links TRBV19 to TRBJ1-5; no definite D call. The CDR3 totals 14 residues. Germline V CDR1 and CDR2: LNHDA, SQIVND (reference sequence). Trimming stripped 3 bases from V and 0 bases from J, with 6 bases between. The DNA of the CDR3 is TGTGCCAGTAGTATTGTGAGTAGCAATCAGCCCCAGCATTTT. This sequence encodes CASSIVSSNQPQHF.

The rearrangement links TRBV3-1 (or the pseudogene TRBV3-2) to TRBJ1-5; TRBD1 is a possible D gene (6 bases). Germline CDR1 reads LGHDT; CDR2 reads YNNKEL (reference sequence). V lost 0 bases to trimming and J lost 5 bases, with 17 bases between them. The CDR3 loop spans 17 amino acids. The CDR3 DNA sequence: TGTGCCAGCAGCCAAGAGGGGGCCAGGGGAGGGGATCAGCCCCAGCATTTT. It translates to CASSQEGARGGDQPQHF.

This chain joins TRBV19 and TRBJ2-7; 8 bases agree with TRBD2. This CDR3 spans 15 amino acids. CDR1 and CDR2 (germline): LNHDA, SQIVND (reference sequence). J lost 2 bases, V lost 3 bases, and 6 bases had no gene match. The CDR3 nucleotides read TGTGCCAGTAGTATTTCGGGAGGGGAAGCCTACGAGCAGTACTTC. Translating gives CASSISGGEAYEQYF.

The CDR3 DNA sequence: TGTGCCAGCAGTTACTCACCGGGAATCACTGAAGCTTTCTTT. Protein product: CASSYSPGITEAFF. The chain uses TRBV6-2 or TRBV6-3 and TRBJ1-1; no reliable D call. Trimming took 0 bases from V and 4 from J, leaving 9 bases between them. This CDR3 spans 14 amino acids. In germline, CDR1 is MNHEY, CDR2 SVGEGT.

This clone occurred a few times. The J gene is TRBJ1-1, the V gene TRBV15; possibly TRBD1 for D (6 bases). V was pared by 1 base and J by 0 bases, with 9 bases between. This CDR3 is built from 15 residues. Germline V gene data show CDR1 as LNHNV and CDR2 as YYDKDF (reference sequence). CDR3 in amino acids: CATSRAQGMNTEAFF. The CDR3 nucleotides are TGTGCCACCAGCAGAGCACAGGGTATGAACACTGAAGCTTTCTTT. Full variable domain (remainder filled in from reference TRBV15 and TRBJ1-1): DAMVIQNPRYQVTQFGKPVTLSCSQTLNHNVMYWYQQKSSQAPKLLFHYYDKDFNNEADTPDNFQSRRPNTSFCFLDIRSPGLGDTAMYLCATSRAQGMNTEAFFGQGTRLTVV.

The chain links TRBV19 to TRBJ1-1; D ambiguous. The germline V and J ends were trimmed by 5 bases and 1 base, with 17 bases remaining between them. Germline assignment: CDR1 LNHDA and CDR2 SQIVND (reference sequence). There are 16 residues in the CDR3. In nucleotides, the CDR3 is TGTGCCAGTAGTGACCAACAGAGACCTTCGAACACTGAAGCTTTCTTT. Protein: CASSDQQRPSNTEAFF. The full variable domain, rest sourced from reference TRBV19 and TRBJ1-1, is DGGITQSPKYLFRKEGQNVTLSCEQNLNHDAMYWYRQDPGQGLRLIYYSQIVNDFQKGDIAEGYSVSREKKESFPLTVTSAQKNPTAFYLCASSDQQRPSNTEAFFGQGTRLTVV.

The count of this clone is one. V and J are TRBV7-3 and TRBJ1-1; 8 bases are shared with TRBD1. Losses at the gene ends were 4 bases for V and 5 bases for J; bases not matched to a gene: 18. This CDR3 comprises 18 residues. Germline V lookup: CDR1 SGHTA, CDR2 FQGTGA. This CDR3 reads CASSSYPLGQGEGTEAFF. CDR3 nucleotide sequence: TGTGCCAGCAGCTCTTACCCCCTTGGACAGGGTGAAGGGACTGAAGCTTTCTTT.

This sequence joins TRBV14 and TRBJ2-2, with TRBD1 matching over 7 bases. The CDR3 length is 16 residues. V shed 4 bases and J 0 bases; nucleotides not matched to a gene: 5. Germline lookup yields CDR1 SGHDN and CDR2 FVKESK. In DNA form, the CDR3 reads TGTGCCAGCAGCCGTCGGACAGGAGCGAACACCGGGGAGCTGTTTTTT. Protein: CASSRRTGANTGELFF.

This sequence joins TRBV6-5 and TRBJ2-1; 12 nucleotides line up with TRBD2. Germline V gene data show CDR1 as MNHEY and CDR2 as SVGAGI. J lost 6 bases, V lost 6 bases, and 3 bases had no gene match. This CDR3 has 14 amino acids. CDR3 protein: CASRRTSGINEQFF. CDR3 nucleotides: TGTGCCAGCAGAAGGACTAGCGGGATCAATGAGCAGTTCTTC.

This clone appeared a single time. CDR3 in DNA: TGTGCCAGCAGTTACCTGACTAGCGGGGGCGTAGAGACCCAGTACTTC. This gives the protein CASSYLTSGGVETQYF. The chain carries TRBV6-5 and TRBJ2-5; 12 bases fit TRBD2. V lost 2 bases to trimming and J lost 4 bases; unmatched junction nucleotides: 5. The CDR3 extends over 16 amino acids. Germline V lookup: CDR1 MNHEY, CDR2 SVGAGI.

The rearrangement joins TRBV6-1 to TRBJ2-2, with D perhaps TRBD2 (6 bases). Trimming cost V 4 bases and J 0 bases, with 18 bases left between them. The CDR3 runs to 18 residues. Germline lookup yields CDR1 MNHNS and CDR2 SASEGT. The DNA for the CDR3 is TGTGCCAGCAGTGCATCGTTCCCCGGGACTTCGAACACCGGGGAGCTGTTTTTT. It encodes CASSASFPGTSNTGELFF.